What follows describes a single T cell receptor (beta chain). The target antigen is unknown. The data are from a study of T cell repertoires in cytomegalovirus infection. TCRdb used MiXCR to reprocess the reads, holding one entry per CDR3 protein. This repertoire shows approximately 1,000,000 distinct CDR3 sequences, about a third found once; its top ten account for roughly 12%. This CDR3 comprises 13 residues. Germline loops: CDR1 SEHNR, CDR2 FQNEAQ (reference sequence). V was shortened by 4 bases and J by 10 bases, with 13 bases between the two germline ends. This receptor was taken from a human donor in good health (CMV status not recorded). Some clones in this sample may be carry-over from other donors' samples. This chain joins TRBV7-9 and TRBJ2-2; TRBD2 might be the D (6 bases). The sequencing here drew on cultured CD8+ T cells from PBMCs, taken from culture after CMV antigen stimulation. The CDR3 loop reads CASSSGGSEELFF. CDR3 nucleotide sequence: TGTGCCAGCAGCTCCGGAGGGTCCGAGGAGCTGTTTTTT.